This TCR beta chain was captured by sequencing in a study of T-cell memory formation after mild COVID-19. Broader study findings: Mostly located in CM and EM were contracting CD4+ clones, with contracting CD8+ clones located in EMRA.

Looked up from germline, CDR1 is MNHEY and CDR2 is SVGEGT. The ends lost 6 bases at V and 3 bases at J; junction bases unmatched: 13. The CDR3 extends over 16 amino acids. About this clonotype itself: Its target is unknown.

TCRdb reprocessed the 5' RACE reads via MiXCR and lists one record per CDR3 protein. The sample has 550,000 to 700,000 distinct CDR3 sequences, 17% seen once. The sequenced material came from PBMCs or a T cell subset sorted from them (not recorded which). V is TRBV6-2 or TRBV6-3 and J is TRBJ1-2; TRBD1 matches at 7 bases. This receptor was obtained from an adult woman who had mild COVID-19 (a few samples of this study predate the infection). Cell type and time point are not known. CDR3 in DNA: TGTGCCAGCAGATCCGGGACAGAAGTCTTAGACTATGGCTACACCTTC. This gives the protein CASRSGTEVLDYGYTF.